This T cell receptor (beta chain) originates from a study of T cell repertoires in aging, cancer and after chemotherapy. At the level of the study: Donor ages fell into six groups from 30 or younger up to 70 or older. Clear clonal overlap appeared across healthy donor samples taken over several months to years.

CDR3 length equals 13 residues. Trimming took 5 bases from V and 3 from J, leaving 8 bases between them. CDR1 and CDR2 (germline): SGHTA, FQGNSA. A mixed TRB-A/B primer pool amplified rearranged TRB by multiplex touch-down PCR. TCRdb re-analysed the multiplex PCR reads in MiXCR, keeping a single row per CDR3 protein. This sample has 8,100 or so distinct CDR3 sequences; roughly a third occur once, and the top ten carry approximately 3%. Points from the study as a whole: Rebound thymic output was suggested by rising median generation probability during chemotherapy in each cancer cohort.

The table lists this clonotype with a few counts. Its antigen is as yet unknown. TCR beta rearrangements were amplified from peripheral blood genomic DNA. The material sequenced was blood. This TCR came from a human donor in good health. This sequence joins TRBV7-2 and TRBJ1-3; the D gene is possibly TRBD1 (6 bases). This CDR3 is CASSPDSGNTIYF. The DNA for the CDR3 is TGTGCCAGCAGCCCGGACAGTGGAAACACCATATATTTT.